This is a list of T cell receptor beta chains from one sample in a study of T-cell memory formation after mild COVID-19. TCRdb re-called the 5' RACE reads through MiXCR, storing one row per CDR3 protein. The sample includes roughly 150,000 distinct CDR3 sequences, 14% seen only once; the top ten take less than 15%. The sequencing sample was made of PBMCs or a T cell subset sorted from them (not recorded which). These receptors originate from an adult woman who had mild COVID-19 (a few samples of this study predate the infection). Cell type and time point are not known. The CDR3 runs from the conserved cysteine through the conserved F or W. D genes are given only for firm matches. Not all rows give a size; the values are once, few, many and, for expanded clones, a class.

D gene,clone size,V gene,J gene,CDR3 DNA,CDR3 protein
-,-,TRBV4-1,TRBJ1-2,TGCGCCAGCAGCCAAGACTCTCCGGGCTATGGCTACACCTTC,CASSQDSPGYGYTF
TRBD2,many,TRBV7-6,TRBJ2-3,TGTGCCAGCAGCCCCGCGGGGGGGGTAAACACAGATACGCAGTATTTT,CASSPAGGVNTDTQYF
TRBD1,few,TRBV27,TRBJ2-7,TGTGCCAGCCAACCGGGACAGGGATATCTGAAGTACTTC,CASQPGQGYLKYF
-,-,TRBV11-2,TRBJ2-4,TGTGCCAGCAGCTTAGTTCGGCAAAAGAACATTCAGTACTTC,CASSLVRQKNIQYF
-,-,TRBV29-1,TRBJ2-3,TGCAGCAATGCGGCCGGTAGCACAGATACGCAGTATTTT,CSNAAGSTDTQYF
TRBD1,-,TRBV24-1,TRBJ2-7,TGTGCCACGCACGACAGGGTTTATCCGCCTCCTAAATACGAGCAGTACTTC,CATHDRVYPPPKYEQYF
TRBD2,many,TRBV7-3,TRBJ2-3,TGTGCCAGCAGCTTATTGGCTAGCGGGGGAGGCGGCACAGATACGCAGTATTTT,CASSLLASGGGGTDTQYF
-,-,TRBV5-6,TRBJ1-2,TGTGCCAGCAGCTTCCAACAGGATGGCTACACCTTC,CASSFQQDGYTF
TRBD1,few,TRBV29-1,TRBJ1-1,TGCAGCGTGACTCGGGACAGGGAAGCTTTCTTT,CSVTRDREAFF
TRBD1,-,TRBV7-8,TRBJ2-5,TGTGCCAGCATCCGGGACAGGCTGCCTCGAGAGACCCAGTACTTC,CASIRDRLPRETQYF
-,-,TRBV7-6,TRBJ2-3,TGTGCCAGCAGCTTCGGTACGGGGGGCGCAGATACGCAGTATTTT,CASSFGTGGADTQYF
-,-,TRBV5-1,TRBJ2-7,TGCGCCAGCAGCCCAGGGGACGGCGGTCCCCACGAGCAGTACTTC,CASSPGDGGPHEQYF
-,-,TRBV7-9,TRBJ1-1,TGTGCCAGCAGCTTAGGAGGCAGAGCTGAAGCTTTCTTT,CASSLGGRAEAFF
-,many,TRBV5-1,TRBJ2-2,TGCGCCAGCTGCATCGGGACATCAAGCACCGGGGAGCTGTTTTTT,CASCIGTSSTGELFF
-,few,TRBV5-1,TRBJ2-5,TGCGCCAGCAGCCCAGGGACGGCGGAAGAGACCCAGTACTTC,CASSPGTAEETQYF
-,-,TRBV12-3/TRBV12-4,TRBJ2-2,TGTGCCAGCAGTTTATCGGCCGTGAACACCGGGGAGCTGTTTTTT,CASSLSAVNTGELFF
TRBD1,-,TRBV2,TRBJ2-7,TGTGCCAGCAGACAGGGGGCCTACAGCTCCTACGAGCAGTACTTC,CASRQGAYSSYEQYF
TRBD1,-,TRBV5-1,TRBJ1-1,TGCGCCAGCAGCCCGGGGACAGTCAACACTGAAGCTTTCTTT,CASSPGTVNTEAFF
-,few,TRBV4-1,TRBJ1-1,TGCGCCAGCAGCCACATGGGAGCGGTCGAAGCTTTCTTT,CASSHMGAVEAFF
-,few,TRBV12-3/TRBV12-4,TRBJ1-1,TGTGCCAGCAGTTCAACAGGGAAGGGGACTGAAGCTTTCTTT,CASSSTGKGTEAFF
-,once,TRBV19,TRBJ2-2,TGTGCCAGTAGTGTCGGGAGTCAAACCGGGGAGCTGTTTTTT,CASSVGSQTGELFF
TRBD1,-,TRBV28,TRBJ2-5,TGTGCCAGCAGTTTATTAGGACAGGGGGTCCAAGAGACCCAGTACTTC,CASSLLGQGVQETQYF
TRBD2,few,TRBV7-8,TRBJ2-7,TGTGCCAGCAGCTTAGCCCCCTCTAGCGGGAGACACGAGCAGTACTTC,CASSLAPSSGRHEQYF
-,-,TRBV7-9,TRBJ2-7,TGTGCCAGCAGCTTAGGAGCTTTGAACGAGCAGTACTTC,CASSLGALNEQYF
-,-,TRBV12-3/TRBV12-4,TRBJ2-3,TGTGCCAGCACCCCACCCCCCGGTGGGCTAAACACAGATACGCAGTATTTT,CASTPPPGGLNTDTQYF
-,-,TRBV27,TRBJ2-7,TGTGCCAGCAGTCCCTCAGGGGTTATCTACGAGCAGTACTTC,CASSPSGVIYEQYF
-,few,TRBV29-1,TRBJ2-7,TGCAGCGTCGGGGAGCGATACGAGCAGTACTTC,CSVGERYEQYF
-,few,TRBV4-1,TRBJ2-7,TGCGCCAGCAGCCAGACAGGAAGCTCCTACGAGCAGTACTTC,CASSQTGSSYEQYF
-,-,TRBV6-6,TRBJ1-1,TGTGCCAGCGGGGCAGCGCATAGTGTGACTGAAGCTTTCTTT,CASGAAHSVTEAFF
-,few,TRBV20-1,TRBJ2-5,TGCAGTGCTAGGCCGAGCGGCAGGGTCCAAGAGACCCAGTACTTC,CSARPSGRVQETQYF
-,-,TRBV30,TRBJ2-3,TGTGCCTGGAGTGTAACCCAGACAGATACGCAGTATTTT,CAWSVTQTDTQYF
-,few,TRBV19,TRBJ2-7,TGTGCCAGTAGTACCCGGGACGGGGCCTACGAGCAGTACTTC,CASSTRDGAYEQYF
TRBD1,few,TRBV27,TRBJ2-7,TGTGCCAGCAGTTTCACACCGGACAGGGGGTACGAGCAGTACTTC,CASSFTPDRGYEQYF